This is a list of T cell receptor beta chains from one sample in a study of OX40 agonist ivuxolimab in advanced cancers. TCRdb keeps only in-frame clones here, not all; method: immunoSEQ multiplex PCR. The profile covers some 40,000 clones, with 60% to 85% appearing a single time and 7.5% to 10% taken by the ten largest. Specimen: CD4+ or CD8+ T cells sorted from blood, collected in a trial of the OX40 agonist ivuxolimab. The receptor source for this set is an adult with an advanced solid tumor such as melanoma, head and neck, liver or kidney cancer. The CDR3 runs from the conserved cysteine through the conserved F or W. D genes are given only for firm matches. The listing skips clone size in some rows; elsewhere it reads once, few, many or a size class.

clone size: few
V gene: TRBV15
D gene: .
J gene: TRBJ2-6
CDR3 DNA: TGTGCCACCAGCAGAGAAGAGGCAGCGTACTCTGGGGCCAACGTCCTGACTTTC
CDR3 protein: CATSREEAAYSGANVLTF

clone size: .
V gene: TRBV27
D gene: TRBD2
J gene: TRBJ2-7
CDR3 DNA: TGTGCCAGCAGTGTCGCTGCGGGAGGGGCGTACGAGCAGTACTTC
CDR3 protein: CASSVAAGGAYEQYF

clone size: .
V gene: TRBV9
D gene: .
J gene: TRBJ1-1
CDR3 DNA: TGTGCCAGCAGCCCTCGACAGTTGAACACTGAAGCTTTCTTT
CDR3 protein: CASSPRQLNTEAFF

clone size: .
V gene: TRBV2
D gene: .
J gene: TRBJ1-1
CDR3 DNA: TGTGCCAGCAGCCCTAACAGGAACACTGAAGCTTTCTTT
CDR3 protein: CASSPNRNTEAFF

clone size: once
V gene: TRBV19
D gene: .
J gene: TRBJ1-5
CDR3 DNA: TGTGCCAGTAGTATTTACGGAAATCAGCCCCAGCATTTT
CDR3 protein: CASSIYGNQPQHF

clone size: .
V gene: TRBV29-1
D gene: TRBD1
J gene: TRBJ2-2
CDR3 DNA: TGCAGCGTTGGTAGACAGGGGGCTTTGACCGGGGAGCTGTTTTTT
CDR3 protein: CSVGRQGALTGELFF

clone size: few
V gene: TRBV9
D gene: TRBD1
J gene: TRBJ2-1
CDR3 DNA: TGTGCCAGCAGCGCGAGGGGGCTAGCCTACAATGAGCAGTTCTTC
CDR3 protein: CASSARGLAYNEQFF

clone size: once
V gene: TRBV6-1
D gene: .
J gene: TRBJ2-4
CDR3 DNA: TGTGCCAGCAGTGAAACGGGCAGAACCAAAAACATTCAGTACTTC
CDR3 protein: CASSETGRTKNIQYF

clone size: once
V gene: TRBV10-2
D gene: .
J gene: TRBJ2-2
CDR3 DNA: TGCGCCAGCAGTGTATGGGACCGGGGCACCGGGGAGCTGTTTTTT
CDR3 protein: CASSVWDRGTGELFF

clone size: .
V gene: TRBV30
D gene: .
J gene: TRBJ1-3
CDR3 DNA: TGTGCCTGGAGTCCCAAGGAGCGAAACACCATATATTTT
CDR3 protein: CAWSPKERNTIYF

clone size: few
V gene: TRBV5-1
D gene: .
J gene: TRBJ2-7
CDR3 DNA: TGCGCCAGCAGCCCGGGGGACAGATCCTACGAGCAGTACTTC
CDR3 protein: CASSPGDRSYEQYF

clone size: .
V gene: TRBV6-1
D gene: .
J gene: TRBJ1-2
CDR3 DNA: TGTGCCAGCAGTGCCCGGAGGGCTACTGCTAACTATGGCTACACCTTC
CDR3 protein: CASSARRATANYGYTF

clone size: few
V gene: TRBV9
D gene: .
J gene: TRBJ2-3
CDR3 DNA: TGTGCCAGCAGCGGCCGGACGGGGCCTAGCACAGATACGCAGTATTTT
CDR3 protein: CASSGRTGPSTDTQYF

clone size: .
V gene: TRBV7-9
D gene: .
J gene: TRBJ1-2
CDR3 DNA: TGTGCCAGCAGCTTTGCCCGAGCCCATGGCTACACCTTC
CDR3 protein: CASSFARAHGYTF

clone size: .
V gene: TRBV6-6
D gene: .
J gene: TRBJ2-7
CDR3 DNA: TGTGCCAGCAGCCAAGGAGGCTACGAGCAGTACTTC
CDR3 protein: CASSQGGYEQYF

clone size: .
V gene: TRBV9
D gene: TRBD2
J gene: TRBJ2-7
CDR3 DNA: TGTGCCAGCAGCATTAGCGGGACCTCCTACGAGCAGTACTTC
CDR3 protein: CASSISGTSYEQYF

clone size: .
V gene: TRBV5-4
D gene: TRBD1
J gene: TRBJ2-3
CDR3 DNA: TGTGCCAGCAGCTCGGGACAGGGTATGGATACGCAGTATTTT
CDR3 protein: CASSSGQGMDTQYF

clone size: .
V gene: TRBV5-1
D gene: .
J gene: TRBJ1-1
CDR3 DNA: TGCGCCAGCAGCTTGGTGGGGGGGAACACTGAAGCTTTCTTT
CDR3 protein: CASSLVGGNTEAFF

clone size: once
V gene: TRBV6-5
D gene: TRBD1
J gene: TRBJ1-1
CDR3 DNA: TGTGCCAGCAGCCCCGGACAGGAAAAAGCTTTCTTT
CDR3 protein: CASSPGQEKAFF

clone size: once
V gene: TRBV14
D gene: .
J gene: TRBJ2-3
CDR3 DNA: TGTGCCAGCAGCCAAGATACCGCTACCTACTTCACAGATACGCAGTATTTT
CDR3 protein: CASSQDTATYFTDTQYF

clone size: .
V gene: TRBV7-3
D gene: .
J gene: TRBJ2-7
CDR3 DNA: TGTGCCAGCAGCTTAATGGGGGGCGGCTCCTACGAGCAGTACTTC
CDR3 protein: CASSLMGGGSYEQYF

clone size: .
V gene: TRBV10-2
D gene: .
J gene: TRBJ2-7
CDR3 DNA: TGCGCCAGCAGTGAGTCCCAGGGTGGCGAGCAGTACTTC
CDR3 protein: CASSESQGGEQYF

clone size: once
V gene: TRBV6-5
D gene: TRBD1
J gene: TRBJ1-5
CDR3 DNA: TGTGCCAGCAGTGAACAACAGGGGGAGCAGCCCCAGCATTTT
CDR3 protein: CASSEQQGEQPQHF